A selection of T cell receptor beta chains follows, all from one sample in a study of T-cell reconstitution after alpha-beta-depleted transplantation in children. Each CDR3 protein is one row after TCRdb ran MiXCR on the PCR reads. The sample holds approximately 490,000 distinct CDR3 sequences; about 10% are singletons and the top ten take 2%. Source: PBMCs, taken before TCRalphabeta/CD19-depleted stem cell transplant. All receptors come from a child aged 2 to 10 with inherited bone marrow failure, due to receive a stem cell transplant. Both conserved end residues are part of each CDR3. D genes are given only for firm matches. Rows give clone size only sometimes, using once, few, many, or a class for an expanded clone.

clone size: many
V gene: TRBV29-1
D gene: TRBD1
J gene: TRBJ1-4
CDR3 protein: CSVMTGRGEKLFF
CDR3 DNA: TGCAGCGTAATGACAGGGAGGGGTGAAAAACTGTTTTTT

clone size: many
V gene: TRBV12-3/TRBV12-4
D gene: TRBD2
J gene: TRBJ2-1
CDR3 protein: CASSPGLAGIYNEQFF
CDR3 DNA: TGTGCCAGCAGTCCGGGACTAGCGGGAATCTACAATGAGCAGTTCTTC

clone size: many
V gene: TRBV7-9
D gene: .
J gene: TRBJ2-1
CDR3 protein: CASRSANEQFF
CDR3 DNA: TGTGCCAGCAGGTCAGCCAATGAGCAGTTCTTC

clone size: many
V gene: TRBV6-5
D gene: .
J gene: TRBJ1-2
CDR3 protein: CASSYSGVYGGYTF
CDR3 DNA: TGTGCCAGCAGTTACTCAGGGGTCTATGGAGGCTACACCTTC

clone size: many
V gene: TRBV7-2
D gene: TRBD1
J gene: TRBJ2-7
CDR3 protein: CASSFQGARNYEQYF
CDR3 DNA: TGTGCCAGCAGCTTCCAGGGGGCAAGGAACTACGAGCAGTACTTC

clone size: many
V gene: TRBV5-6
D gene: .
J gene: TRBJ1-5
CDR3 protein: CASSLGLGSTQHF
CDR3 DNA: TGTGCCAGCAGCTTGGGTCTGGGATCGACCCAGCATTTT

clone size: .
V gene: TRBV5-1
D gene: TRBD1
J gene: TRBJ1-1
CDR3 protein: CASSFGTAGDTEAFF
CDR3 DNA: TGCGCCAGCAGCTTCGGGACAGCGGGGGACACTGAAGCTTTCTTT

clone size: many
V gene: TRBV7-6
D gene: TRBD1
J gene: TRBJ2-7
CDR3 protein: CASTPLRTGVYEQYF
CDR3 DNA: TGTGCCAGCACCCCTCTCCGGACAGGAGTCTACGAGCAGTACTTC

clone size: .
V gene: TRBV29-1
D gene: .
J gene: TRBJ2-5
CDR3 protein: CSVRQGGETQYF
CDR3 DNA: TGCAGCGTTAGACAGGGAGGAGAGACCCAGTACTTC

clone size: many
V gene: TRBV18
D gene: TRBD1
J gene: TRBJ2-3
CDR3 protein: CASSPVTGVTDTQYF
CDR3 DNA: TGTGCCAGCTCACCCGTGACAGGGGTCACAGATACGCAGTATTTT

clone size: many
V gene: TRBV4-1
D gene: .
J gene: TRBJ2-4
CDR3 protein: CASSQDMTGSNIQYF
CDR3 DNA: TGCGCCAGCAGCCAAGACATGACAGGTAGCAACATTCAGTACTTC

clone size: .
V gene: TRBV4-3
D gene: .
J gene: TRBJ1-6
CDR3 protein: CASSQEPFRGSPLHF
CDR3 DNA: TGCGCCAGCAGCCAAGAACCGTTTAGGGGTTCACCCCTCCACTTT

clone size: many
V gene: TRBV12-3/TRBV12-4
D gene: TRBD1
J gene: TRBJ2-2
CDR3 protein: CASSGTGDPGELFF
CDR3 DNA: TGTGCCAGCAGTGGGACAGGGGACCCCGGGGAGCTGTTTTTT

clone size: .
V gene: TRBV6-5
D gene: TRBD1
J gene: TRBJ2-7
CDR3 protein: CASSYETGGYEQYF
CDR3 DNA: TGTGCCAGCAGTTACGAGACAGGGGGCTACGAGCAGTACTTC

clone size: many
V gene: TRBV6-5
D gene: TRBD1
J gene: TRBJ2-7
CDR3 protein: CASSYSTGVKVLGQYF
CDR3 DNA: TGTGCCAGCAGTTACTCCACAGGGGTAAAGGTATTGGGGCAGTACTTC

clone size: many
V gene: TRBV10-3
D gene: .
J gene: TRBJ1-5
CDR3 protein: CAISETKAGGLNQPQHF
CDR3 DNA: TGTGCCATCAGTGAGACGAAGGCCGGGGGCCTCAATCAGCCCCAGCATTTT

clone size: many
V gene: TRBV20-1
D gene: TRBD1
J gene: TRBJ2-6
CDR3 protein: CSASTGALSGANVLTF
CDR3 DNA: TGCAGTGCCTCCACAGGGGCCCTCTCTGGGGCCAACGTCCTGACTTTC

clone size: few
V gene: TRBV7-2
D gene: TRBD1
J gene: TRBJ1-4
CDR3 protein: CASRRQGLHNEKLFF
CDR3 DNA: TGTGCCAGCAGAAGACAGGGATTGCACAATGAAAAACTGTTTTTT

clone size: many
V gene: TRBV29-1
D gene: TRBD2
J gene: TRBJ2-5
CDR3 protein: CSVVTSGKETQYF
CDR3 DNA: TGCAGCGTTGTGACTAGCGGAAAAGAGACCCAGTACTTC

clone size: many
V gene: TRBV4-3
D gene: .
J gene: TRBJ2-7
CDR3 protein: CASSQDSGQAYEQYF
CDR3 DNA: TGCGCCAGCAGCCAGGACTCGGGACAAGCATACGAGCAGTACTTC

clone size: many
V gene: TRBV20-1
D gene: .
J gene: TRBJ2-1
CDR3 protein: CSARGLLGEVRLEQFF
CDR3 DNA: TGCAGTGCTAGGGGACTCCTAGGCGAGGTTCGGCTTGAGCAGTTCTTC

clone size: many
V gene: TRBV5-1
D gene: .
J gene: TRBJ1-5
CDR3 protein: CASSPYGDQPQHF
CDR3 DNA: TGCGCCAGCAGCCCTTACGGGGATCAGCCCCAGCATTTT

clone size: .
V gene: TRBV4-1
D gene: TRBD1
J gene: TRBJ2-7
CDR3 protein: CASSQETHRGRTFLVLNEQYF
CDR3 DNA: TGCGCCAGCAGCCAAGAGACTCACAGGGGCCGAACCTTCCTCGTCCTTAATGAGCAGTACTTC

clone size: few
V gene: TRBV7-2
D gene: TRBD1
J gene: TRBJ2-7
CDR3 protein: CASSFGGTGSYEQYF
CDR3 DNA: TGTGCCAGCAGCTTTGGGGGGACAGGAAGCTACGAGCAGTACTTC

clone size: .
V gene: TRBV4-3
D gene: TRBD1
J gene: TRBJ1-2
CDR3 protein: CASSRGLQGAYGYTF
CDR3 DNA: TGCGCCAGCAGCCGAGGCCTACAGGGGGCCTATGGCTACACCTTC

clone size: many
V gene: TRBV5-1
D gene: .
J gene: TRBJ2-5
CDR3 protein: CASSSIGQETQYF
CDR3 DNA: TGCGCCAGCAGCTCGATAGGGCAAGAGACCCAGTACTTC

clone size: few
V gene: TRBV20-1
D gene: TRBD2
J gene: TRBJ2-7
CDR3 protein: CSAPPGLVAYEQYF
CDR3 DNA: TGCAGTGCCCCCCCGGGACTAGTGGCCTACGAGCAGTACTTC

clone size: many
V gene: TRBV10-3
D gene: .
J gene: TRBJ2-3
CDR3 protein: CAIRVGFGLTDTQYF
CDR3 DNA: TGTGCCATCAGAGTGGGATTCGGACTTACAGATACGCAGTATTTT

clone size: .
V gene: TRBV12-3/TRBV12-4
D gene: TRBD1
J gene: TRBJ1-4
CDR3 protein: CACSLGTENEKLFF
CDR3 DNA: TGTGCCTGCAGTTTAGGGACAGAGAATGAAAAACTGTTTTTT

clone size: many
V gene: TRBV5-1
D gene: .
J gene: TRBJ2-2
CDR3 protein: CASSARDGNGELFF
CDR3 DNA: TGCGCCAGCAGCGCGCGGGATGGTAACGGGGAGCTGTTTTTT

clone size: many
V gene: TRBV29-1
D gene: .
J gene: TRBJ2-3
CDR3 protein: CSVERAASTDTQYF
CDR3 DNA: TGCAGCGTTGAAAGGGCGGCTAGCACAGATACGCAGTATTTT

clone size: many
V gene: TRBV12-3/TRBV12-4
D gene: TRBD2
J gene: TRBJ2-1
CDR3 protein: CASSFDLAGPNEQFF
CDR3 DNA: TGTGCCAGCAGTTTCGACCTAGCGGGGCCCAATGAGCAGTTCTTC

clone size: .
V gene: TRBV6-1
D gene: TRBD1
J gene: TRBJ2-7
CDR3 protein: CASRSIRDRGLGEQYF
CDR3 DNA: TGTGCCAGCAGGTCGATCCGGGACAGGGGGCTGGGGGAGCAGTACTTC

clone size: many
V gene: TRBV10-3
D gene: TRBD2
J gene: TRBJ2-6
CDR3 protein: CAISETPLAGAGANVLTF
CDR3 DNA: TGTGCCATCAGTGAGACCCCACTAGCGGGAGCTGGGGCCAACGTCCTGACTTTC

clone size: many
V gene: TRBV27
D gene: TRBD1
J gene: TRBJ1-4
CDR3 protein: CASSHLGTGNEKLFF
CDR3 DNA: TGTGCCAGCAGTCATCTCGGGACAGGAAATGAAAAACTGTTTTTT

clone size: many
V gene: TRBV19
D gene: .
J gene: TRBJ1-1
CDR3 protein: CASKQGNTEAFF
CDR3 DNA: TGTGCCAGTAAACAGGGGAACACTGAAGCTTTCTTT

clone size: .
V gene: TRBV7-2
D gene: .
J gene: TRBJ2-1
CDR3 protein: CASGMISSYNEQFF
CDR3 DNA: TGTGCCAGCGGCATGATAAGCTCCTACAATGAGCAGTTCTTC

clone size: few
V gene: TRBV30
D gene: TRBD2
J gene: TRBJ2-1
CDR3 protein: CAWKLAGGPGNEQFF
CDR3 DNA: TGTGCCTGGAAACTAGCGGGAGGGCCCGGGAATGAGCAGTTCTTC

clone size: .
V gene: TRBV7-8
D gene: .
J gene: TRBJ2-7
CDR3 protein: CASSLAGRGNEQYF
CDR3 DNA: TGTGCCAGCAGCTTAGCGGGAAGGGGGAACGAGCAGTACTTC

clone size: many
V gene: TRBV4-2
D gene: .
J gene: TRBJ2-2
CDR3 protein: CASSQVPQGPEYPTGELFF
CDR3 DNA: TGTGCCAGCAGCCAAGTCCCGCAGGGTCCCGAATACCCTACCGGGGAGCTGTTTTTT

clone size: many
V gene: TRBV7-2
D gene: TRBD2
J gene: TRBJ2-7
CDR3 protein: CASSFAGGDEQYF
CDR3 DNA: TGTGCCAGCAGCTTTGCGGGAGGGGACGAGCAGTACTTC

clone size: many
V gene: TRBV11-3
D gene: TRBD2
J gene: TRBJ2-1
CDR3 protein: CASSSPLPRTSGVGVNNEQFF
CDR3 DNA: TGTGCCAGCAGCTCTCCCCTCCCTCGGACTAGCGGGGTTGGTGTTAACAATGAGCAGTTCTTC

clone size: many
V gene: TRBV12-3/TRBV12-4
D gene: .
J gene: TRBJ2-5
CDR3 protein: CASSPRGTQYF
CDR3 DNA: TGTGCCAGCAGCCCCAGGGGGACCCAGTACTTC

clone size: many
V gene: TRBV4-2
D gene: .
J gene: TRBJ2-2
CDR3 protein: CASSQDNSRVRTGELFF
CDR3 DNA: TGTGCCAGCAGCCAAGATAATTCGCGGGTCAGGACCGGGGAGCTGTTTTTT

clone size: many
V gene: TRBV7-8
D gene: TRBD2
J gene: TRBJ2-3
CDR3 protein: CASSWMGTSGSADTQYF
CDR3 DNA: TGTGCCAGCAGCTGGATGGGGACTAGCGGGAGCGCAGATACGCAGTATTTT

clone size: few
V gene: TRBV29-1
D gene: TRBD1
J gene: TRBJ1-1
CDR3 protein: CSVEWHRGQSTEAFF
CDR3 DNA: TGCAGCGTTGAATGGCACAGGGGGCAAAGCACTGAAGCTTTCTTT

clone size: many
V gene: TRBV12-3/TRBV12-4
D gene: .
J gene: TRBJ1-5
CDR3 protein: CASSLGVEGRQPQHF
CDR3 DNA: TGTGCCAGCAGTTTAGGGGTGGAGGGTCGGCAGCCCCAGCATTTT

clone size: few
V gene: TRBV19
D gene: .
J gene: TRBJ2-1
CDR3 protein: CASSMVLGSGNEQFF
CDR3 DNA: TGTGCCAGTAGTATGGTCCTCGGGAGCGGCAATGAGCAGTTCTTC

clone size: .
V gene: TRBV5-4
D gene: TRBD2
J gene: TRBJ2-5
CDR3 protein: CASSLELAGEEETQYF
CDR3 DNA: TGTGCCAGCAGCTTGGAATTAGCGGGAGAGGAAGAGACCCAGTACTTC

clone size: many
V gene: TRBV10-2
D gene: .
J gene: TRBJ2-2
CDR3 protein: CASSRVPDGELFF
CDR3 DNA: TGCGCCAGCAGCCGCGTCCCTGACGGGGAGCTGTTTTTT

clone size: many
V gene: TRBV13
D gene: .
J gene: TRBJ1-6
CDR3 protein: CASSFTGAAYNSPLHF
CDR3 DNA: TGTGCCAGCAGCTTTACCGGGGCCGCATATAATTCACCCCTCCACTTT

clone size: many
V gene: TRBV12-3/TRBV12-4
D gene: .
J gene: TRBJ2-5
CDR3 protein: CASRIEAGETQYF
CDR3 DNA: TGTGCCAGTCGAATAGAGGCGGGAGAGACCCAGTACTTC

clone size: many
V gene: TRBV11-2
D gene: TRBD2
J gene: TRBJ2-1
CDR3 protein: CASSQREVYNEQFF
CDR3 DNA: TGTGCCAGCAGCCAACGGGAGGTCTACAATGAGCAGTTCTTC

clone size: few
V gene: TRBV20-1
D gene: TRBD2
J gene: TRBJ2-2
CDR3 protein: CSATGTIGTGELFF
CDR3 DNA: TGCAGTGCTACCGGGACTATCGGGACCGGGGAGCTGTTTTTT

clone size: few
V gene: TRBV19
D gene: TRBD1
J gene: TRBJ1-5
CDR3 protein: CASSQKQGGNQPQHF
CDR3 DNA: TGTGCCAGTAGTCAAAAACAGGGGGGGAATCAGCCCCAGCATTTT